This TCR beta chain was captured by sequencing in a study of shared clonotypes between healthy human individuals. In the sorted-subset replicate PCRs, roughly 210 ng DNA, 25,000 to 35,000 T cell genomes, was used. Data came from immunoSEQ multiplex PCR; TCRdb stores just in-frame clones and leaves some out. The sample contains approximately 840,000 clones, just over 95% of which appear only once. Germline V gives CDR1 MGHRA, CDR2 YSYEKL. This CDR3 has 14 amino acids. The V end was cut by 1 base, the J end by 1 base, with 7 bases between. It was CD45RO-negative cells, positively selected for CCR7, that made up naive CD8 cells, with terminally differentiated effector memory CD45RA+ cells excluded.

The sample comprised naive CD8+ T cells sorted from blood. The chain recombines TRBV4-1 with TRBJ1-2; no clear D gene. This TCR came from a man aged 25 to 45 in good health. The CDR3 region is CASSQGVSNYGYTF. The CDR3 DNA is TGCGCCAGCAGCCAAGGTGTCAGTAACTATGGCTACACCTTC.